This T cell receptor beta chain appears in the sequencing data of a study of PD-1 blockade in mismatch repair-deficient tumors. The study's findings and limits: Tumor-resident clones, often undetectable pretreatment in blood, expanded then contracted after pembrolizumab.

The CDR3 has 11 residues. The germline V and J ends were trimmed by 4 bases and 8 bases, with 8 bases remaining between them. The germline V gene has CDR1 SNHLY and CDR2 FYNNEI. Assay: immunoSEQ multiplex PCR; the TCRdb copy retains only in-frame clones and omits some. The sample contains 50,000 or so clones, more than 65% of which appear only once. Details on this clone: The antigen remains undetermined.

The rearrangement joins TRBV2 to TRBJ1-1; D might be TRBD1 (6 bases). The source of this sequence is an adult with mismatch repair-deficient cancer. The sample here was peripheral blood, taken about 4.5 months after starting pembrolizumab. The CDR3 reads CASSVGTEAFF. CDR3 DNA: TGTGCCAGCAGTGTAGGGACAGAAGCTTTCTTT.